A selection of T cell receptor beta chains follows, all from one sample in a study of T cells in Graves' hyperthyroidism and ophthalmopathy. TCRdb re-derived calls from the multiplex PCR reads in MiXCR, one entry per CDR3 protein. The profile shows around 420,000 distinct CDR3 sequences, roughly 14% of them singletons. Sequencing was performed on blood. These receptor sequences come from a woman between 18 and 29 years old with Graves' hyperthyroidism. Both conserved end residues are part of each CDR3. The D gene is left open where the match is weak. The size field is filled for only some rows; it gives once, few, many or a size class.

abundance	v_gene	d_gene	j_gene	CDR3aa	CDR3nt
few	TRBV13	.	TRBJ1-3	CASSFGQYSGNTIYF	TGTGCCAGCAGCTTCGGACAGTACTCTGGAAACACCATATATTTT
few	TRBV18	TRBD2	TRBJ2-1	CASSLNGRSYSYNEQFF	TGTGCCAGCTCACTAAACGGGAGGTCCTACTCCTACAATGAGCAGTTCTTC
many	TRBV28	TRBD2	TRBJ2-7	CASSSAWTSGGYEQYF	TGTGCCAGCAGTTCCGCCTGGACTAGCGGGGGGTACGAGCAGTACTTC
once	TRBV2	TRBD2	TRBJ2-7	CASRSGISGGVYEQYF	TGTGCCAGCAGATCCGGGATTAGCGGGGGGGTCTACGAGCAGTACTTC
many	TRBV6-2/TRBV6-3	.	TRBJ2-1	CASSHGGRGQFF	TGTGCCAGCAGCCACGGCGGGCGGGGGCAGTTCTTC
many	TRBV20-1	.	TRBJ1-1	CSTIQVARNTEAFF	TGCAGCACCATACAGGTCGCTCGGAACACTGAAGCTTTCTTT
many	TRBV28	.	TRBJ1-5	CASSTTYSNQPQHF	TGTGCCAGCAGTACCACGTATAGCAATCAGCCCCAGCATTTT
few	TRBV7-6	TRBD2	TRBJ2-1	CASSLGLAGAGLNEQFF	TGTGCCAGCAGCTTAGGGCTAGCGGGAGCTGGGTTGAATGAGCAGTTCTTC
many	TRBV27	.	TRBJ2-5	CASSSTGLLDQETQYF	TGTGCCAGCAGTTCGACTGGCCTTCTGGATCAAGAGACCCAGTACTTC
many	TRBV12-5	.	TRBJ2-1	CASGLVLSGPSDEQFF	TGTGCTAGTGGTTTGGTATTATCGGGACCGAGCGATGAGCAGTTCTTC
few	TRBV6-1	.	TRBJ1-6	CASSSERANRGEPLHF	TGTGCCAGCAGTTCAGAAAGGGCAAATAGGGGTGAACCCCTCCACTTT
many	TRBV12-5	.	TRBJ2-4	CASGLVKLAKNIQYF	TGTGCTAGTGGTTTGGTAAAACTAGCCAAAAACATTCAGTACTTC
.	TRBV5-1	.	TRBJ2-5	CASSLAGGGKQETQYF	TGCGCCAGCAGCCTGGCCGGTGGGGGAAAGCAAGAGACCCAGTACTTC
few	TRBV30	.	TRBJ2-5	CASRGRVQETQYF	TGTGCCTCTAGGGGCAGGGTCCAAGAGACCCAGTACTTC
many	TRBV9	.	TRBJ1-6	CASSVAQGNSPLHF	TGTGCCAGCAGCGTAGCGCAGGGAAATTCACCCCTCCACTTT
.	TRBV10-2	TRBD1	TRBJ1-6	CASHGTGGAAYNSPLHF	TGCGCCAGTCACGGGACAGGGGGCGCCGCCTATAATTCACCCCTCCACTTT
many	TRBV30	.	TRBJ1-4	CAGSGLEKLFF	TGTGCCGGCTCAGGGTTGGAAAAACTGTTTTTT
few	TRBV24-1	.	TRBJ2-1	CATSDLHAGANEQFF	TGTGCCACCAGTGATTTGCACGCCGGGGCCAATGAGCAGTTCTTC
many	TRBV2	.	TRBJ1-5	CASSAQRSNQPQHF	TGTGCCAGCAGCGCACAGAGAAGCAATCAGCCCCAGCATTTT
.	TRBV5-1	.	TRBJ2-2	CVSSPARFPGELFF	TGCGTCAGCAGCCCAGCCCGGTTTCCCGGGGAGCTGTTTTTT
many	TRBV3-1	.	TRBJ2-3	CASSRGDTQYF	TGTGCCAGCAGCAGGGGAGATACGCAGTATTTT
.	TRBV6-1	TRBD1	TRBJ2-1	CASSLSGQGSEQFF	TGTGCCAGCAGCCTCTCAGGACAGGGCAGTGAGCAGTTCTTC
many	TRBV7-8	.	TRBJ2-3	CASSFRSLAPYTDTQYF	TGTGCCAGCAGCTTCCGATCCCTAGCGCCCTACACAGATACGCAGTATTTT
few	TRBV30	.	TRBJ2-4	CAWSSAKNIQYF	TGTGCCTGGAGCAGCGCCAAAAACATTCAGTACTTC
many	TRBV13	TRBD1	TRBJ2-1	CASSRDSSYNEQFF	TGTGCCAGCAGTAGGGACAGTTCCTACAATGAGCAGTTCTTC
once	TRBV15	TRBD2	TRBJ2-1	CATSRVSGAYNEQFF	TGTGCCACCAGCAGAGTGAGCGGGGCATACAATGAGCAGTTCTTC
.	TRBV19	TRBD1	TRBJ2-3	CASSLDRGMTDTQYF	TGTGCCAGTAGCTTGGACAGGGGGATGACAGATACGCAGTATTTT
many	TRBV12-3/TRBV12-4	TRBD1	TRBJ1-5	CASTPGTGGDQPQHF	TGTGCCAGCACCCCGGGTACAGGGGGCGATCAGCCCCAGCATTTT
many	TRBV12-3/TRBV12-4	.	TRBJ2-7	CASSPSSGSGPYEQYF	TGTGCCAGCTCACCTTCTTCAGGGTCGGGGCCTTACGAGCAGTACTTC
many	TRBV18	TRBD1	TRBJ2-7	CASSPRTGDLREQYF	TGTGCCAGCTCACCACGGACAGGGGATTTGCGCGAGCAGTACTTC
.	TRBV11-2	.	TRBJ2-3	CASGRPGGWGTDTQYF	TGTGCCAGCGGCCGGCCGGGCGGATGGGGCACAGATACGCAGTATTTT
.	TRBV28	TRBD1	TRBJ2-6	CASSWTGGSYGANVLTF	TGTGCCAGCAGTTGGACAGGGGGTTCGTATGGGGCCAACGTCCTGACTTTC
many	TRBV20-1	TRBD2	TRBJ2-1	CSARVRTAGVSPPEQFF	TGCAGTGCTAGAGTCAGGACAGCGGGAGTGTCTCCCCCTGAGCAGTTCTTC
many	TRBV12-3/TRBV12-4	.	TRBJ1-2	CASSLRAGEGYTF	TGTGCCAGCAGTTTACGGGCGGGTGAAGGCTACACCTTC
many	TRBV7-7	.	TRBJ2-5	CASSLSGEETQYF	TGTGCTAGCAGCTTATCAGGGGAGGAGACCCAGTACTTC
few	TRBV4-2	.	TRBJ2-1	CASSPQVHEQFF	TGTGCCAGCAGCCCACAGGTCCATGAGCAGTTCTTC